This TCR beta chain stems from a study of blood T cells in healthy people across ages. Using a J-beta primer mix together with a sample-barcoded 5' primer, a second PCR was run for roughly 6 to 12 cycles. TCRdb reanalysed the 5' RACE reads using MiXCR and keeps one entry per CDR3 protein. The table records nearly 800,000 distinct CDR3 sequences, about 25% of them present only once. Between the trimmed V and J ends, which lost 3 bases and 8 bases, there was a span of 26 bases. CDR1 is SGHDT, CDR2 YYEEEE, per germline. The CDR3 runs to 18 residues. These data were also reused for a study on T cells of mothers and their children.

J is TRBJ2-2 and V is TRBV5-6; a weak D match, TRBD1 (7 bases). The receptor was isolated from a boy younger than 18 in good health. Sample: blood. The CDR3: CASSSFEGTATRGGELFF. The CDR3, as DNA: TGTGCCAGCAGCTCCTTCGAAGGGACAGCGACCCGGGGGGGGGAGCTGTTTTTT.